This TCR beta chain was recovered during a study of blood T cell repertoires in COVID-19. The CDR3 extends over 15 amino acids. V gave up 9 bases and J gave up 1 base; unmatched junction bases: 6. CDR1 WSHSY and CDR2 SAAADI come from the germline V gene. The table came from immunoSEQ multiplex PCR; TCRdb's copy has only in-frame clones and leaves some out. This sample has 90,000 or so clones, with around 88% found just once. The sequencing sample was made of peripheral blood. The chain carries TRBV10-2 and TRBJ2-3; 11 nucleotides align to TRBD2. The clonotype was recovered from a man in his sixties with acute or convalescent COVID-19. CDR3 sequence reads: CASILAGGRTDTQYF. The DNA for the CDR3 is TGCGCCAGTATCTTAGCGGGAGGGCGCACAGATACGCAGTATTTT.